This T cell receptor beta chain was obtained from a study of patients and donors after allogeneic stem cell transplantation. The germline V gene encodes CDR1 MGHRA and CDR2 YSYEKL. The CDR3 extends over 13 amino acids. V was pared by 5 bases and J by 1 base, with 2 bases of the junction left unmatched. TCRdb reprocessed the RT-PCR reads via MiXCR and lists one record per CDR3 protein. The table includes tens of thousands of distinct CDR3 sequences, 4% to 5% detected once. This receptor was obtained from a human donor who was either an allogeneic HSCT recipient or a stem cell or donor lymphocyte infusion donor (not recorded which). It is not recorded whose cells these are; they may come from a transplant donor. The genes are TRBV4-1 and TRBJ2-7; 7 bases are shared with TRBD1. Sequencing used blood, either unsorted or a sorted T cell fraction (not recorded which). DNA of the CDR3: TGCGCCAGCAGCAAGACAGGGTCCTACGAGCAGTACTTC. Translating gives CASSKTGSYEQYF.